This T cell receptor (beta chain) was identified during a study of HIV-infected patients and healthy controls. Reverse transcription used approximately 500 ng RNA and constant-region primers for alpha and beta. Separate chain-specific third strand synthesis with multiplexing indices produced the alpha and beta libraries. A 5' RACE adapter with a random hexamer and the SP2 primer site was joined to cDNA. TCRdb independently ran MiXCR on the 5' RACE reads; one entry per CDR3 protein. The sample records some 8,700 distinct CDR3 sequences, 8.7% being singletons. Follow-up blood was drawn about 14 weeks, roughly three months, after antiretroviral therapy began. No cell fractionation was done, so the repertoire covers all unsorted peripheral blood T cells. This clonotype was observed many times. The clonotype was recovered from an adult with HIV infection. The specimen comprised blood, sampled during antiretroviral therapy.

The CDR3 DNA is TGTGCCAGCAGTTCAATGTTCACAGAGACCCAGTACTTC. Amino acids: CASSSMFTETQYF. V usage is TRBV12-3 or TRBV12-4 and J usage is TRBJ2-5; D remains ambiguous. The V end was cut by 4 bases, the J end by 4 bases, with 10 bases between. CDR3 length: 13 amino acids.